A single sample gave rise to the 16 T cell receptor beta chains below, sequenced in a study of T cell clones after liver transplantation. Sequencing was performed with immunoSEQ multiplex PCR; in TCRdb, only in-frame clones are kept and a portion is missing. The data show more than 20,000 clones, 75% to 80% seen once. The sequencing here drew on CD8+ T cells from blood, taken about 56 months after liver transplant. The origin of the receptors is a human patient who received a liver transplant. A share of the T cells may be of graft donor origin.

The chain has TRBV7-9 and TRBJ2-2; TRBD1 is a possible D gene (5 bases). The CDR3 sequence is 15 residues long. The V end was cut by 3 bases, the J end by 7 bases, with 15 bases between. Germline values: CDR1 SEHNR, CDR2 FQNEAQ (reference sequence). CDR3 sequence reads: CASSFFPGLGGELFF. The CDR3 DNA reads TGTGCCAGCAGCTTTTTTCCAGGGTTGGGCGGGGAGCTGTTTTTT.

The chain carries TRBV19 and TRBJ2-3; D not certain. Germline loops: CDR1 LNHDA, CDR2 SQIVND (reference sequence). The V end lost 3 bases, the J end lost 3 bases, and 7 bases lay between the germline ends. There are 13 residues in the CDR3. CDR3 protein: CASSMMATDTQYF. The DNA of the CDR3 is TGTGCCAGTAGTATGATGGCAACAGATACGCAGTATTTT.

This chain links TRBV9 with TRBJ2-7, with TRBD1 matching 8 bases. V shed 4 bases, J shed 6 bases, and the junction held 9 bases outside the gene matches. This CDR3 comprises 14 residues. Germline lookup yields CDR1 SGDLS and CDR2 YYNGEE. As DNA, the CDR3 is TGTGCCAGCAGCCCACGCGTAGACAGGGGCGAGCAGTACTTC. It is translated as CASSPRVDRGEQYF.

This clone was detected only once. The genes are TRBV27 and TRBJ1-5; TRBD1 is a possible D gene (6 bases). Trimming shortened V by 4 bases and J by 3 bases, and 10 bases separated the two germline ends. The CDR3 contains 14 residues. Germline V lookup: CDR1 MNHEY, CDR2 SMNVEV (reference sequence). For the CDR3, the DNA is TGTGCCAGCAGTTCACAGGGAGCCAATCAGCCCCAGCATTTT. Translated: CASSSQGANQPQHF.

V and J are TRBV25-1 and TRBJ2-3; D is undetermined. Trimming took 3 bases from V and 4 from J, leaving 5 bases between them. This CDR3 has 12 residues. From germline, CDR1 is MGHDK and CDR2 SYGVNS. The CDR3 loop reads CASSELPDTQYF. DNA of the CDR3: TGTGCCAGCAGTGAGTTACCAGATACGCAGTATTTT.

The CDR3 DNA follows: TGTGCCAGCAGACTGGGTCGGGAGAACACTGAAGCTTTCTTT. Translating it yields CASRLGRENTEAFF. This chain links TRBV6-6 with TRBJ1-1; no firm D call. Trimming removed 6 bases from V and 1 base from J, with 12 bases in between. The CDR3 runs 14 residues. Germline-derived CDR1 and CDR2 are MNHNY and SVGAGI (reference sequence).

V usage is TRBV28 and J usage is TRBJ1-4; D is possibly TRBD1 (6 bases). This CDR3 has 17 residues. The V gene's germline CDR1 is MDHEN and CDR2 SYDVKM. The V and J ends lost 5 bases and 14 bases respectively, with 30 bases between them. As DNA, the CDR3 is TGTGCCAGCAGTACGTCTTGGACAGAGCAACTAATGAAAGGGCTGTTTTTT. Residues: CASSTSWTEQLMKGLFF.

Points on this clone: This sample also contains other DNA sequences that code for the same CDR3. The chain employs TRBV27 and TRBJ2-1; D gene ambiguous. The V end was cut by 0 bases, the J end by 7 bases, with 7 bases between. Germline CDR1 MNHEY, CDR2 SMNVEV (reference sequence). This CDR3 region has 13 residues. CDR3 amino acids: CASSLSHRNEQFF. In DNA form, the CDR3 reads TGTGCCAGCAGTTTATCACACAGAAATGAGCAGTTCTTC.

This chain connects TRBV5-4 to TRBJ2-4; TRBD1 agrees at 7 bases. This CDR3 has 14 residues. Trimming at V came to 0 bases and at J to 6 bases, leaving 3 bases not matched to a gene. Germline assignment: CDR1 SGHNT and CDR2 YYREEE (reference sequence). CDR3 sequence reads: CASSLEGARNIQYF. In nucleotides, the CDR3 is TGTGCCAGCAGCTTGGAGGGGGCGCGAAACATTCAGTACTTC.

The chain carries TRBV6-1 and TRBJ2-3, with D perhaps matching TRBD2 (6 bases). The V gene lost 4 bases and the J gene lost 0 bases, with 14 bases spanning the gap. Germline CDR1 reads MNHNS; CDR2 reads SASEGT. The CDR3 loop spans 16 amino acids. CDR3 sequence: CASSAPAGRSTDTQYF. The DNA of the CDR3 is TGTGCCAGCAGTGCGCCAGCGGGTCGGAGCACAGATACGCAGTATTTT.

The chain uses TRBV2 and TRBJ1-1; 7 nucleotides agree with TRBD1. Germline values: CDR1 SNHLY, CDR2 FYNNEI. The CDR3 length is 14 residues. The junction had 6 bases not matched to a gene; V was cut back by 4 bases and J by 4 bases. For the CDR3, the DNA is TGTGCCAGCAGTGCAGGGGGTTACTTCACTGAAGCTTTCTTT. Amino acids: CASSAGGYFTEAFF.

The CDR3 sequence is CASKGPSGARTDTQYF. In nucleotides, the CDR3 is TGCGCCAGCAAGGGTCCGTCGGGGGCCCGCACAGATACGCAGTATTTT. This chain links TRBV4-1 with TRBJ2-3; either TRBD1 or TRBD2 may supply D (6 bases each). Trimming took off 7 bases at V and 1 base at J, with 18 bases between the two ends. The germline gives CDR1 MGHRA, CDR2 YSYEKL. The CDR3 extends over 16 amino acids.

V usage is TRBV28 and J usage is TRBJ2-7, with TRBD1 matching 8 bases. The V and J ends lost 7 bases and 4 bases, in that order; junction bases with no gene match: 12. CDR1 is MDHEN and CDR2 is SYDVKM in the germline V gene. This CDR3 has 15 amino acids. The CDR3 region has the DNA TGTGCCAGCACCAATACCGGGACAGGCGAGTACGAGCAGTACTTC. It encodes CASTNTGTGEYEQYF.

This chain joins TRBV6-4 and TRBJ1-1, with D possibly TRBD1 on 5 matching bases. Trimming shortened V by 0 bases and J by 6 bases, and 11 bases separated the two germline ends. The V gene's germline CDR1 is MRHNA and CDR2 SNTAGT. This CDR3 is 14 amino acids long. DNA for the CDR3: TGTGCCAGCAGTGACTCAATTGGGGGGGCTGAAGCTTTCTTT. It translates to CASSDSIGGAEAFF.

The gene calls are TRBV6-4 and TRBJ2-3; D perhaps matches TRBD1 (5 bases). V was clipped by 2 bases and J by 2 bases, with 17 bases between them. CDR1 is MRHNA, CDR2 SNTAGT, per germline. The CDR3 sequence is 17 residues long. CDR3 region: CASSDGYDSGDTDTQYF. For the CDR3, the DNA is TGTGCCAGCAGTGACGGATACGACAGTGGGGACACAGATACGCAGTATTTT.

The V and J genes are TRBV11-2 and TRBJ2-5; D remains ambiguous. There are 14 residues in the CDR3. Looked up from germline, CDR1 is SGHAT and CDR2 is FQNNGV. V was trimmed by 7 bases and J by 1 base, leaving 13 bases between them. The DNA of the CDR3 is TGTGCCAGCACTCACTGGACCAGCCAAGAGACCCAGTACTTC. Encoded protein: CASTHWTSQETQYF.